What follows are 23 T cell receptor beta chains derived from one specimen sequenced in a study of T cell responses to AZD1222 COVID-19 vaccine. The data were produced by immunoSEQ multiplex PCR, yet TCRdb's version contains in-frame clones alone and is incomplete. The table lists 140,000 to 150,000 clones, approximately 90% of them singletons, with 4% to 6% in the top ten. The source material was peripheral blood, sampled on day 0 of AZD1222 vaccination. These receptors all stem from an adult in good health.

This clone was observed once. The chain links TRBV4-3 to TRBJ1-2, with a tentative D call TRBD1 (5 bases). Germline assignment: CDR1 LGHNA and CDR2 YSLEER. V was trimmed by 1 base and J by 4 bases, leaving 13 bases between them. The CDR3 spans 15 residues. In DNA, the CDR3 is TGCGCCAGCAGCCAAGCCTCCGGGGCCTCCTATGGCTACACCTTC. This translates into CASSQASGASYGYTF.

The chain employs TRBV28 and TRBJ1-5, with D uncertain. The germline V and J ends were trimmed by 2 bases and 1 base, with 3 bases remaining between them. This CDR3 has 13 residues. Looked up from germline, CDR1 is MDHEN and CDR2 is SYDVKM. The CDR3 protein is CASSLPSNQPQHF. Here the CDR3 DNA reads TGTGCCAGCAGTTTACCGAGCAATCAGCCCCAGCATTTT.

The V call is TRBV6-4, the J call TRBJ2-4; 7 positions agree with TRBD2. V dropped 3 bases and J dropped 7; count of bases not matched to a gene: 3. Germline lookup yields CDR1 MRHNA and CDR2 SNTAGT. The CDR3 has 13 residues. CDR3 protein: CASSDWGGNIQYF. In DNA, the CDR3 is TGTGCCAGCAGTGATTGGGGGGGTAACATTCAGTACTTC.

The V gene is TRBV5-1, the J gene TRBJ1-3; D unclear. The CDR3 has 14 residues. Trimming removed 0 bases at V and 1 base at J, with 5 bases between. CDR1 is SGHRS and CDR2 is YFSETQ in the germline V gene. The CDR3 here is CASSLDGSGNTIYF. The CDR3 DNA follows: TGCGCCAGCAGCTTGGACGGGTCTGGAAACACCATATATTTT.

This clone was observed a handful of times. This chain links TRBV7-8 with TRBJ2-7; perhaps TRBD2 as D (6 bases). This CDR3 has 13 amino acids. Looked up from germline, CDR1 is SGHVS and CDR2 is FQNEAQ. The V end lost 0 bases, the J end lost 4 bases, and 7 bases lay between the germline ends. The CDR3 sequence is CASSLATSYEQYF. The CDR3, as DNA: TGTGCCAGCAGCTTAGCGACTAGTTACGAGCAGTACTTC.

The chain is built from TRBV3-1 (or the pseudogene TRBV3-2) and TRBJ2-7; D may match TRBD1 or TRBD2 (5 bases each). V dropped 4 bases and J dropped 2 bases, with 9 bases sitting between them. From germline, CDR1 is LGHDT and CDR2 YNNKEL (reference sequence). The CDR3 spans 13 residues. CDR3 loop: CASSRGWTYEQYF. The CDR3 DNA follows: TGTGCCAGCAGCCGGGGGTGGACCTACGAGCAGTACTTC.

This chain uses TRBV19 with TRBJ2-7, with TRBD2 matching 7 bases. The trim removed 5 bases at V and 1 base at J, leaving 14 bases unmatched. The CDR3 has 17 residues. Germline lookup yields CDR1 LNHDA and CDR2 SQIVND (reference sequence). For the CDR3, the DNA is TGTGCCAGTAGTTTTCGGGCGGGAGAAGCACAATCCTACGAGCAGTACTTC. Its translation: CASSFRAGEAQSYEQYF. Complete variable domain (other parts from reference TRBV19 and TRBJ2-7): DGGITQSPKYLFRKEGQNVTLSCEQNLNHDAMYWYRQDPGQGLRLIYYSQIVNDFQKGDIAEGYSVSREKKESFPLTVTSAQKNPTAFYLCASSFRAGEAQSYEQYFGPGTRLTVT.

This clone is a singleton in its sample. The chain has TRBV7-2 and TRBJ2-5; D possibly corresponds to TRBD1 (6 bases). CDR1 is SGHTA, CDR2 FQGNSA, per germline. V was trimmed by 5 bases and J by 3 bases, leaving 13 bases between them. The CDR3 runs 14 residues. CDR3 DNA: TGTGCCAGCAGCCCCTGGACAGATAAAGAGACCCAGTACTTC. Translation gives CASSPWTDKETQYF.

This clone came up once. The chain combines TRBV11-2 with TRBJ1-6; tentatively, D is TRBD1 (6 bases). Germline V gene lookup returns CDR1 SGHAT and CDR2 FQNNGV. This CDR3 comprises 18 residues. V shed 1 base and J shed 7 bases, with 20 bases lying between them. The CDR3 reads CASSLGVVGALGNSPLHF. In nucleotides, the CDR3 is TGTGCCAGCAGCTTAGGGGTCGTGGGGGCTTTGGGAAATTCACCCCTCCACTTT.

V gene TRBV11-1 combines with J gene TRBJ1-1; D remains unclear. V lost 4 bases and J 2 bases, leaving 11 bases between the germline ends. This CDR3 has 14 amino acids. The germline V gene has CDR1 SGHAT and CDR2 FQDESV (reference sequence). The CDR3 sequence is CASSSSSLNTEAFF. Written as DNA, the CDR3 is TGTGCCAGCAGCTCCTCATCGCTAAACACTGAAGCTTTCTTT.

The chain combines TRBV18 with TRBJ2-4; D might be TRBD1 (6 bases). CDR3 length equals 16 residues. The germline V gene encodes CDR1 KGHSH and CDR2 LQKENI. V gave up 6 bases and J gave up 2 bases, with 17 bases separating them. The CDR3 here is CASSPRQVDSKNIQYF. The CDR3, as DNA: TGTGCCAGCTCTCCTCGACAGGTCGACTCCAAAAACATTCAGTACTTC.

This chain connects TRBV7-2 to TRBJ1-1; D remains unclear. The CDR3 totals 14 residues. The germline V gene has CDR1 SGHTA and CDR2 FQGNSA. V was shortened by 6 bases and J by 1 base, with 12 bases between the two germline ends. CDR3 loop: CASSFSPGNTEAFF. In nucleotides, the CDR3 is TGTGCCAGCAGTTTCTCCCCTGGGAACACTGAAGCTTTCTTT. The variable domain in full, completed from reference TRBV7-2 and TRBJ1-1, reads GAGVSQSPSNKVTEKGKDVELRCDPISGHTALYWYRQSLGQGLEFLIYFQGNSAPDKSGLPSDRFSAERTGGSVSTLTIQRTQQEDSAVYLCASSFSPGNTEAFFGQGTRLTVV.

The chain is built from TRBV19 and TRBJ1-2; 10 positions agree with TRBD1. Germline V gene sequence: CDR1 LNHDA, CDR2 SQIVND (reference sequence). Trimming cost V 3 bases and J 8 bases; bases outside gene matches: 9. The CDR3 length is 15 residues. CDR3 in amino acids: CASSIQTGGAGGYTF. Written as DNA, the CDR3 is TGTGCCAGTAGTATCCAGACAGGGGGCGCTGGGGGCTACACCTTC. The full variable domain, rest sourced from reference TRBV19 and TRBJ1-2, is DGGITQSPKYLFRKEGQNVTLSCEQNLNHDAMYWYRQDPGQGLRLIYYSQIVNDFQKGDIAEGYSVSREKKESFPLTVTSAQKNPTAFYLCASSIQTGGAGGYTFGSGTRLTVV.

J is TRBJ1-5 and V is TRBV29-1; unclear D gene. Germline loops: CDR1 SQVTM, CDR2 ANQGSEA. The CDR3 has 23 residues. Trimming shortened V by 0 bases and J by 0 bases, and 33 bases separated the two germline ends. DNA of the CDR3: TGCAGCGTTGAAGATAAAGGAGGCAGTTGGGTGACGGGTTGCCTAAATAGCAATCAGCCCCAGCATTTT. This encodes CSVEDKGGSWVTGCLNSNQPQHF. The variable domain in full, with the rest retrieved from reference TRBV29-1 and TRBJ1-5, is SAVISQKPSRDICQRGTSLTIQCQVDSQVTMMFWYRQQPGQSLTLIATANQGSEATYESGFVIDKFPISRPNLTFSTLTVSNMSPEDSSIYLCSVEDKGGSWVTGCLNSNQPQHFGDGTRLSIL.

The chain employs TRBV11-2 and TRBJ1-1, with 8 nucleotides matching TRBD1. Germline assignment: CDR1 SGHAT and CDR2 FQNNGV. The CDR3 sequence is 14 residues long. The V segment lost 1 base and the J segment 4 bases; nucleotides outside the gene matches: 2. The chain's CDR3 is CASSLATGGTEAFF. CDR3 nucleotide sequence: TGTGCCAGCAGCTTAGCCACAGGGGGCACTGAAGCTTTCTTT.

The genes are TRBV18 and TRBJ2-1; no definite D call. The length of the CDR3 is 15 residues. From germline, CDR1 is KGHSH and CDR2 LQKENI. V was shortened by 2 bases and J by 3 bases, with 11 bases between the two germline ends. CDR3 in DNA: TGTGCCAGCTCACCAGGGGTTTTAAACTACAATGAGCAGTTCTTC. Protein product: CASSPGVLNYNEQFF.

This sequence joins TRBV28 and TRBJ1-6, with 7 positions matching TRBD1. Trimming took 4 bases from V and 0 from J; bases not matched to a gene: 9. This CDR3 is built from 18 residues. Germline CDR1 reads MDHEN; CDR2 reads SYDVKM. CDR3 coding DNA: TGTGCCAGCAGTTCACCCGCGGACAGGAGCTCCTATAATTCACCCCTCCACTTT. Its translation: CASSSPADRSSYNSPLHF.

The chain employs TRBV4-1 and TRBJ2-5; D is undetermined. This CDR3 is 16 amino acids long. The V gene lost 0 bases and the J gene lost 5 bases, with 16 bases spanning the gap. Germline values: CDR1 MGHRA, CDR2 YSYEKL. CDR3 loop: CASSQEKGLVLETQYF. In nucleotides, the CDR3 is TGCGCCAGCAGCCAAGAAAAGGGTCTAGTTCTGGAGACCCAGTACTTC.

The rearrangement links TRBV10-3 to TRBJ1-6, with D hard to call. The CDR3 extends over 19 amino acids. V was pared by 3 bases and J by 0 bases, with 18 bases between. Germline CDR1 is ENHRY and CDR2 is SYGVKD. The CDR3 coding sequence is TGTGCCATCAGTGATCTCTCTGGCCCTCCAAGCTCCTATAATTCACCCCTCCACTTT. It translates to CAISDLSGPPSSYNSPLHF.

J is TRBJ2-7 and V is TRBV7-9; possibly TRBD1 or TRBD2 for D (5 bases each). The CDR3 contains 13 residues. Germline values: CDR1 SEHNR, CDR2 FQNEAQ (reference sequence). V was trimmed by 5 bases and J by 7 bases, leaving 15 bases between them. For the CDR3, the DNA is TGTGCCAGCAGCCCCCTGTCGGGGCATGAGCAGTACTTC. Its translation: CASSPLSGHEQYF.

This clone was detected only a few times. A junction boundary mismatches the germline segment, possibly from a read error. DNA of the CDR3: TGTGCCAGCAGTCGTCCCTCAGGGAACAGTGAAGCTTTCTTT. This sequence encodes CASSRPSGNSEAFF. This chain joins TRBV6-2 or TRBV6-3 and TRBJ1-1; D is perhaps TRBD1 (5 bases). The CDR3 length is 14 residues. Per germline, CDR1 MNHEY and CDR2 SVGEGT.

The rearrangement joins TRBV28 to TRBJ1-6, with D possibly TRBD1 on 6 matching bases. The CDR3 spans 12 residues. V was trimmed by 5 bases and J by 10 bases, leaving 9 bases between them. Germline values: CDR1 MDHEN, CDR2 SYDVKM. The CDR3 protein is CASSRGGSPLHF. Here the CDR3 DNA reads TGTGCCAGCAGTCGAGGGGGGTCACCCCTCCACTTT. Using reference TRBV28 and TRBJ1-6 for the parts outside the CDR3, the full variable domain is DVKVTQSSRYLVKRTGEKVFLECVQDMDHENMFWYRQDPGLGLRLIYFSYDVKMKEKGDIPEGYSVSREKKERFSLILESASTNQTSMYLCASSRGGSPLHFGNGTRLTVT.

This chain joins TRBV6-2 or TRBV6-3 and TRBJ1-2, with D unresolved. The CDR3 is 13 residues long. V was cut by 0 bases and J by 8 bases, with 10 bases left in between. CDR1 is MNHEY, CDR2 SVGEGT, per germline. CDR3 in DNA: TGTGCCAGCAGTTACTCGAATCAAGAAGGCTACACCTTC. This translates into CASSYSNQEGYTF.